One sample yielded the 20 T cell receptor beta chains listed below, sequenced in a study of CD4 T cells in relation to SARS-CoV-2 and coronaviruses. These receptors' antigens are unknown. The unexposed donors gave CD4+ T cells in about 2011-2018, prior to COVID-19. The cells were cultured for over eight days before CD4+ T cells were isolated. Assay used: immunoSEQ multiplex PCR; TCRdb lists only in-frame clones, some missing. In the table there are 25,000 or so clones, about 80% of which are singletons. The sequenced sample was CD4+ T cells from PBMCs, cultured in vitro. These receptors originate from a human donor in good health.

The genes are TRBV7-9 and TRBJ2-7; 9 nucleotides agree with TRBD1. There are 16 residues in the CDR3. Germline assignment: CDR1 SEHNR and CDR2 FQNEAQ (reference sequence). The junction had 13 bases not matched to a gene; V was cut back by 6 bases and J by 4 bases. DNA of the CDR3: TGTGCCAGCAGACATACGGGGACCGGGACAGGGTACGAGCAGTACTTC. It yields the protein CASRHTGTGTGYEQYF. Based on the CDR3 plus reference TRBV7-9 and TRBJ2-7, the full variable domain is DTGVSQNPRHKITKRGQNVTFRCDPISEHNRLYWYRQTLGQGPEFLTYFQNEAQLEKSRLLSDRFSAERPKGSFSTLEIQRTEQGDSAMYLCASRHTGTGTGYEQYFGPGTRLTVT.

The chain uses TRBV6-5 and TRBJ1-1; D gene ambiguous. Germline CDR1 reads MNHEY; CDR2 reads SVGAGI. CDR3 length: 13 amino acids. Trimming removed 7 bases at V and 1 base at J, with 10 bases between. The CDR3 loop reads CASKSPENTEAFF. Written as DNA, the CDR3 is TGTGCCAGCAAATCCCCCGAGAACACTGAAGCTTTCTTT.

The CDR3 nucleotides read TGTGCCAGCAGCTTAGGCGGACTAGCGAATGAGCAGTTCTTC. It encodes CASSLGGLANEQFF. V and J are TRBV7-8 and TRBJ2-1; 9 nucleotides align to TRBD2. The CDR3 is 14 amino acids. Germline values: CDR1 SGHVS, CDR2 FQNEAQ. The J segment lost 7 bases and the V segment lost 1 base, leaving 2 bases of the junction unmatched.

The chain couples TRBV24-1 to TRBJ2-2, with 7 positions matching TRBD1. Losses at the gene ends were 4 bases for V and 1 base for J; bases not matched to a gene: 11. The CDR3 is 18 residues long. Germline V gives CDR1 KGHDR, CDR2 SFDVKD. CDR3 protein: CATSEPGGQEMNTGELFF. The CDR3 region has the DNA TGTGCCACCAGTGAACCAGGCGGACAGGAGATGAACACCGGGGAGCTGTTTTTT.

The rearrangement uses TRBV7-9 and TRBJ1-2; a weak D match, TRBD1 (6 bases). The germline V gene encodes CDR1 SEHNR and CDR2 FQNEAQ (reference sequence). The V gene lost 5 bases and the J gene lost 3 bases, with 13 bases spanning the gap. The CDR3 is made up of 14 amino acids. The CDR3: CASSPPGGDYGYTF. The CDR3 DNA reads TGTGCCAGCAGCCCACCGGGGGGCGACTATGGCTACACCTTC.

J is TRBJ2-4 and V is TRBV2, with 8 bases aligning to TRBD1. V trimming: 7 bases; J trimming: 1 base; junction bases outside the gene matches: 6. This CDR3 comprises 15 residues. Germline CDR1 is SNHLY and CDR2 is FYNNEI. The CDR3 is CASTPQGAAKNIQYF. CDR3 coding DNA: TGTGCCAGCACCCCCCAGGGGGCGGCCAAAAACATTCAGTACTTC.

The rearrangement links TRBV7-9 to TRBJ2-3; 14 positions agree with TRBD2. J gave up 9 bases and V 4 bases, and 3 bases lay outside the gene matches. The CDR3 length is 14 residues. Per the germline V gene, CDR1 is SEHNR and CDR2 is FQNEAQ (reference sequence). The CDR3, as DNA: TGTGCCAGCAGCTCAGGACTAGCGGGAGGAACGCAGTATTTT. This codes for CASSSGLAGGTQYF.

This chain connects TRBV6-5 to TRBJ2-3; D is undetermined. The CDR3 is 15 residues long. Trimming left V 3 bases short and J 1 base short, with 11 bases between. Germline CDR1 reads MNHEY; CDR2 reads SVGAGI. In nucleotides, the CDR3 is TGTGCCAGCAGTTATCTAGATGGGGGCACAGATACGCAGTATTTT. Translated, it gives CASSYLDGGTDTQYF.

This clone was picked up one time. V usage is TRBV10-3 and J usage is TRBJ1-3; tentative D call: TRBD1 (5 bases). The germline CDR1 and CDR2 sequences are ENHRY and SYGVKD. CDR3 length equals 16 residues. Trimming cost V 0 bases and J 0 bases, with 9 bases left between them. CDR3 loop: CAISESGTDSGNTIYF. CDR3 coding DNA: TGTGCCATCAGTGAGTCAGGGACGGACTCTGGAAACACCATATATTTT.

The chain couples TRBV5-1 to TRBJ2-1, with D perhaps matching TRBD1 (5 bases). This CDR3 has 13 residues. Germline CDR1 reads SGHRS; CDR2 reads YFSETQ. V was shortened by 0 bases and J by 8 bases, with 9 bases between the two germline ends. CDR3 loop: CASSLGPTDEQFF. CDR3 DNA: TGCGCCAGCAGCTTGGGGCCGACAGATGAGCAGTTCTTC.

The gene calls are TRBV6-5 and TRBJ2-7; no clear D. From germline, CDR1 is MNHEY and CDR2 SVGAGI. V was cut by 6 bases and J by 4 bases, with 10 bases left in between. The CDR3 has 12 residues. The CDR3 is CASSRIHYEQYF. The CDR3 bases are TGTGCCAGCAGCCGAATCCATTACGAGCAGTACTTC.

CDR3 region: CASGLVRLAVRSSYNEQFF. The CDR3 nucleotides read TGTGCTAGTGGTTTGGTACGTCTAGCGGTCAGGAGCTCCTACAATGAGCAGTTCTTC. The gene calls are TRBV12-5 and TRBJ2-1; 7 bases are shared with TRBD2. Trimming took 0 bases from V and 0 from J; bases not matched to a gene: 11. The CDR3 consists of 19 residues. Per germline, CDR1 LGHNT and CDR2 FRNRAP.

This clone was found a few times. The chain joins TRBV3-1 (or the pseudogene TRBV3-2) to TRBJ1-1; 8 nucleotides align to TRBD1. Trimming cost V 4 bases and J 8 bases; bases outside gene matches: 9. CDR1 is LGHDT and CDR2 is YNNKEL in the germline V gene (reference sequence). The CDR3 is 14 residues long. CDR3 region: CASSRGQGGREAFF. CDR3 nucleotides: TGTGCCAGCAGCCGAGGACAGGGAGGGAGGGAAGCTTTCTTT.

The chain links TRBV29-1 to TRBJ2-6, with D possibly TRBD1 on 7 matching bases. This CDR3 comprises 16 residues. V was trimmed by 3 bases and J by 2 bases, leaving 14 bases between them. Germline V gene lookup returns CDR1 SQVTM and CDR2 ANQGSEA. The CDR3: CSVEQGGVAGANVLTF. The CDR3 region has the DNA TGCAGCGTTGAGCAGGGGGGAGTGGCTGGGGCCAACGTCCTGACTTTC.

The rearrangement links TRBV20-1 to TRBJ2-1; D call uncertain. The germline V gene encodes CDR1 DFQATT and CDR2 SNEGSKA (reference sequence). Trimming cost V 4 bases and J 4 bases, with 5 bases left between them. The CDR3 extends over 11 amino acids. This CDR3 reads CSATGYNEQFF. The DNA for the CDR3 is TGCAGTGCTACCGGATACAATGAGCAGTTCTTC.

The J gene is TRBJ1-1, the V gene TRBV6-6; possibly TRBD1 for D (5 bases). The germline V and J ends were trimmed by 2 bases and 3 bases, with 10 bases remaining between them. There are 14 residues in the CDR3. Germline V gives CDR1 MNHNY, CDR2 SVGAGI (reference sequence). This chain's CDR3 is CASSYAGLDTEAFF. Written as DNA, the CDR3 is TGTGCCAGCAGTTACGCGGGACTCGACACTGAAGCTTTCTTT.

This clone was counted once. The chain links TRBV7-3 to TRBJ2-1; no clear D. V lost 5 bases and J 8 bases, leaving 13 bases between the germline ends. This CDR3 is 13 amino acids long. The germline V gene encodes CDR1 SGHTA and CDR2 FQGTGA. The DNA for the CDR3 is TGTGCCAGCAGCCGGACCGCGGATTATGAGCAGTTCTTC. Translated: CASSRTADYEQFF.

This chain uses TRBV20-1 with TRBJ1-5; the D gene is possibly TRBD1 (6 bases). The CDR3 sequence is 13 residues long. V was pared by 3 bases and J by 4 bases, with 10 bases between. Germline values: CDR1 DFQATT, CDR2 SNEGSKA (reference sequence). The CDR3 DNA is TGCAGTGCTAGTCGAGGGGGGAATCAGCCCCAGCATTTT. Amino acids: CSASRGGNQPQHF.

The chain is built from TRBV15 and TRBJ1-1; possibly TRBD1 for D (6 bases). The CDR3 has 15 amino acids. Per the germline V gene, CDR1 is LNHNV and CDR2 is YYDKDF (reference sequence). V lost 1 base to trimming and J lost 0 bases, with 9 bases between them. DNA of the CDR3: TGTGCCACCAGCAGAGGAACAGGGATGAACACTGAAGCTTTCTTT. Translated, it gives CATSRGTGMNTEAFF.

The chain employs TRBV6-1 and TRBJ1-1, with D perhaps matching TRBD1 (6 bases). The V end lost 0 bases, the J end lost 5 bases, and 10 bases lay between the germline ends. Germline loops: CDR1 MNHNS, CDR2 SASEGT. CDR3 length: 14 amino acids. For the CDR3, the DNA is TGTGCCAGCAGTGAAGCAGGGGGGCCGACTGAAGCTTTCTTT. Amino acids: CASSEAGGPTEAFF.